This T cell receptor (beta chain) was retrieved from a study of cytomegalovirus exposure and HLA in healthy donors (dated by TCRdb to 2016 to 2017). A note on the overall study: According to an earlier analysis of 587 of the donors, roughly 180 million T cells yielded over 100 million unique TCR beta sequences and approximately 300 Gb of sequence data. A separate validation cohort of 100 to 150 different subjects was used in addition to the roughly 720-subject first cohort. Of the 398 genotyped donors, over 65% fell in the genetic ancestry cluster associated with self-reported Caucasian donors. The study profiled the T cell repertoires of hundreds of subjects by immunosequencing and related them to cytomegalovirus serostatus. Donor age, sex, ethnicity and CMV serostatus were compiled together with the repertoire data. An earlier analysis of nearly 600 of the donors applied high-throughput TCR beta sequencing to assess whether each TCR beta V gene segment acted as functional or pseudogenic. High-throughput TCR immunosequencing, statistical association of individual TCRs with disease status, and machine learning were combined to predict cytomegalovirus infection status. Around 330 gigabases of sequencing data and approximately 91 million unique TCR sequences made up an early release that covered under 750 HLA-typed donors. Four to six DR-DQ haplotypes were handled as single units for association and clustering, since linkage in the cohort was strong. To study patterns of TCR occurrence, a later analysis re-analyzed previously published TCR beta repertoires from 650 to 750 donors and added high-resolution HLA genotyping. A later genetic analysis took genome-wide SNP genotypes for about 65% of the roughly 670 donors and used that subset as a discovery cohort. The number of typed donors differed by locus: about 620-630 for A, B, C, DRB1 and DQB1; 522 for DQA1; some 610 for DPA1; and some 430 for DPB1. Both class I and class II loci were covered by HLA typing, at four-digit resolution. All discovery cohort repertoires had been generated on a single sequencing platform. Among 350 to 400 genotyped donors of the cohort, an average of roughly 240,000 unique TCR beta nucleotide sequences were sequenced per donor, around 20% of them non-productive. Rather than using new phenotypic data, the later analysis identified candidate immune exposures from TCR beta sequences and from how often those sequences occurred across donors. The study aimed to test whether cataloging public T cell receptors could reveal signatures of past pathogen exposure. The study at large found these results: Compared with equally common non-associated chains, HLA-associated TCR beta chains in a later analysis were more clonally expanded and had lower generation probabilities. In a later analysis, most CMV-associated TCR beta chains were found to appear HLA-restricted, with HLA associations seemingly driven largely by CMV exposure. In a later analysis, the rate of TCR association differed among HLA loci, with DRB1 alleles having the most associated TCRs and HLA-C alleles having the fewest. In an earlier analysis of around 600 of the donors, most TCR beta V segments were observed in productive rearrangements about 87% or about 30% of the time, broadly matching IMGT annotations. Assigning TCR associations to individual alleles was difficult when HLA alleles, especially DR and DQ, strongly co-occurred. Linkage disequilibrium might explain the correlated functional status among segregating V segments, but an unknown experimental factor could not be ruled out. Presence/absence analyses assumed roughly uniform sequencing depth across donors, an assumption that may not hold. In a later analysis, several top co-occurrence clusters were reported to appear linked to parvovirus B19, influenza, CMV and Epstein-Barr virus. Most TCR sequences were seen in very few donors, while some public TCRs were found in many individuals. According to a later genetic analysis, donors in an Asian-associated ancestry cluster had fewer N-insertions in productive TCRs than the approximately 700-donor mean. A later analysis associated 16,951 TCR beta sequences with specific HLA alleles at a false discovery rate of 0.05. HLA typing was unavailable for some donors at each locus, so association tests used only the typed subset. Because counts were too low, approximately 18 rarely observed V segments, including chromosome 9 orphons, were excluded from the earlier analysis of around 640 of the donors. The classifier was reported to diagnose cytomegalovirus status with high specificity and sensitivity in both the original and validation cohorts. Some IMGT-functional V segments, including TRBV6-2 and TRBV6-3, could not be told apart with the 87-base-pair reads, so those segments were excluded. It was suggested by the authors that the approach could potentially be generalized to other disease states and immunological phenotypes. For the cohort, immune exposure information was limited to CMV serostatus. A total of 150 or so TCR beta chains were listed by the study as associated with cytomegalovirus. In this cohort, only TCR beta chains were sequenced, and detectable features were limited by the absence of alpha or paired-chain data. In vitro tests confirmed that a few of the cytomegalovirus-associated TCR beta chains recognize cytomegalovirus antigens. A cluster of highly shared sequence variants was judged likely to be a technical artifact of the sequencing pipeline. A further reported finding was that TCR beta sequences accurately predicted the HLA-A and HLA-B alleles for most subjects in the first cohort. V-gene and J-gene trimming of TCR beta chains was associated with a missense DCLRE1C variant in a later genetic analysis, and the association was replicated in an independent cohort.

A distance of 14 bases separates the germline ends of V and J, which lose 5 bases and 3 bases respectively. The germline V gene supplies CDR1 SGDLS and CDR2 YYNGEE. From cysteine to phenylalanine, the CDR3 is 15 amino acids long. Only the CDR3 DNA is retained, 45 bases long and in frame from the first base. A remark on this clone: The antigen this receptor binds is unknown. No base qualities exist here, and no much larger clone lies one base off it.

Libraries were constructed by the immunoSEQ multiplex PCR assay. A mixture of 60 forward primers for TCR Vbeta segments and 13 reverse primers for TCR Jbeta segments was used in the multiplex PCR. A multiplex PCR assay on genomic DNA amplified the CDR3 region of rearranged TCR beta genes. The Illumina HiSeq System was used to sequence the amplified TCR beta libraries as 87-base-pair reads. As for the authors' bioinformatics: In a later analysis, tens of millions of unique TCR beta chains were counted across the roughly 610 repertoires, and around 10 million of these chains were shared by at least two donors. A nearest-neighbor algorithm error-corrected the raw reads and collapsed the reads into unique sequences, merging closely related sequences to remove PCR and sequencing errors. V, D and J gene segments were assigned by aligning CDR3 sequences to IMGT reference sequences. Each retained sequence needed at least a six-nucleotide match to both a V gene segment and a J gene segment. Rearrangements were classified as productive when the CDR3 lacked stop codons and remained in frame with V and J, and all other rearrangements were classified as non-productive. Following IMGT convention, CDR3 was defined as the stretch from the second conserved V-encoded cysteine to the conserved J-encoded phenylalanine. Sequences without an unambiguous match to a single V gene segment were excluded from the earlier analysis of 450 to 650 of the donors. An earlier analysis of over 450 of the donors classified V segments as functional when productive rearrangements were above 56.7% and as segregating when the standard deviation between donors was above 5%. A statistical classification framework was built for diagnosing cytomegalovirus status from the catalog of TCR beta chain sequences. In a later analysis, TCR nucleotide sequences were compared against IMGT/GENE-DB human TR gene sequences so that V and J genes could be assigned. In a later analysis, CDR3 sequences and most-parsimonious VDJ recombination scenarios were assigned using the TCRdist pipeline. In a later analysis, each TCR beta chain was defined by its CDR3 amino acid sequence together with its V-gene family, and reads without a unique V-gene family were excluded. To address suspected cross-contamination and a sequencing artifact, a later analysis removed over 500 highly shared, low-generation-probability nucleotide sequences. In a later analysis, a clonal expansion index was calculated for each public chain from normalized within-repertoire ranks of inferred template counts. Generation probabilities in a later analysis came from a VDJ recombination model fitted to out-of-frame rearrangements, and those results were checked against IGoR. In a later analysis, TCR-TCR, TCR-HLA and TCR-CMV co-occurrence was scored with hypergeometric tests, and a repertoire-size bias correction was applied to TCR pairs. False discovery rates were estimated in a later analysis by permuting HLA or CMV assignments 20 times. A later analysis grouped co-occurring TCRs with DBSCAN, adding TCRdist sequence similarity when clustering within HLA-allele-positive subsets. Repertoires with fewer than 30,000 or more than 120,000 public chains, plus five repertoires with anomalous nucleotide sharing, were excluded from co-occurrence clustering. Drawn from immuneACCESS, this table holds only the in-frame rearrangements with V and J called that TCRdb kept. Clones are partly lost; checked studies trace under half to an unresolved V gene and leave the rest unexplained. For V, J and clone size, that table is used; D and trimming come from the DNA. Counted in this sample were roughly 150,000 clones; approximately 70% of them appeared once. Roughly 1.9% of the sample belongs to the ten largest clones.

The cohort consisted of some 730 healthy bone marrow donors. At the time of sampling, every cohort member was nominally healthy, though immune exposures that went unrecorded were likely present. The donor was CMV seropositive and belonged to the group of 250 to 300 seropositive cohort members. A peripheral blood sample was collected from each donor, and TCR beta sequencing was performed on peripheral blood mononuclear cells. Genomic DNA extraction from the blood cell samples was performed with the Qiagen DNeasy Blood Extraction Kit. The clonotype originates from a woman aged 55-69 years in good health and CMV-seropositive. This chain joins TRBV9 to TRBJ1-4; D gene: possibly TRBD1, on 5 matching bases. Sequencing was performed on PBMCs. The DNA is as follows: TGTGCCAGCAGTACAGGTCGTTCGGCTAATGAAAAACTGTTTTTT. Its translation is CASSTGRSANEKLFF. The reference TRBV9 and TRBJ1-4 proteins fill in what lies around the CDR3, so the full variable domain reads DSGVTQTPKHLITATGQRVTLRCSPRSGDLSVYWYQQSLDQGLQFLIQYYNGEERAKGNILERFSAQQFPDLHSELNLSSLELGDSALYFCASSTGRSANEKLFFGSGTQLSVL.